This T cell receptor beta chain was captured in a study of blood T cell repertoires in COVID-19. TCRdb's table, derived via immunoSEQ multiplex PCR, lists solely in-frame clones and lacks some. The sample has 150,000 to 200,000 clones; over 75% are singletons. Participant-given clinical history determined each cohort assignment. This CDR3 is built from 13 residues. From germline, CDR1 is LNHDA and CDR2 SQIVND (reference sequence). Trimming removed 8 bases from V and 10 bases from J; junction bases left unmatched: 11. Sample: PBMCs or T cells enriched from blood (not recorded which). This TCR derives from a woman in her late teens or twenties who had recovered from COVID-19. The chain combines TRBV19 with TRBJ1-1, with TRBD1 matching over 9 bases. CDR3 sequence reads: CASRRGTGTGAFF. CDR3 DNA sequence: TGTGCCAGTCGGAGGGGGACAGGGACAGGAGCTTTCTTT.